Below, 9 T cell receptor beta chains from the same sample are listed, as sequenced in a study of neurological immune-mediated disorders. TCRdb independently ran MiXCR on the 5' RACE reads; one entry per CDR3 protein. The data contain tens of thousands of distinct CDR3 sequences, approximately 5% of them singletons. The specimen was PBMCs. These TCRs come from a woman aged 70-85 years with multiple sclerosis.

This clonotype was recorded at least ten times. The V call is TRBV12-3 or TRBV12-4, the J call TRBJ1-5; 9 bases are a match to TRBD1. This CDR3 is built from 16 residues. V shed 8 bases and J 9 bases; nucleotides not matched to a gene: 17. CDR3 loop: CASGVRATGGSGPQHF. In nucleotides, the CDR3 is TGTGCCAGCGGAGTTCGTGCCACAGGGGGCTCAGGGCCCCAGCATTTT.

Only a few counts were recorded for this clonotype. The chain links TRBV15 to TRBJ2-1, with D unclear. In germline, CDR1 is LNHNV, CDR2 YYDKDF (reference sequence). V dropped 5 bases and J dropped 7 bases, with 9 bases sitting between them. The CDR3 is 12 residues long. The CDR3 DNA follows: TGTGCCACCAGCCGCCTAGGTAATGAGCAGTTCTTC. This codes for CATSRLGNEQFF.

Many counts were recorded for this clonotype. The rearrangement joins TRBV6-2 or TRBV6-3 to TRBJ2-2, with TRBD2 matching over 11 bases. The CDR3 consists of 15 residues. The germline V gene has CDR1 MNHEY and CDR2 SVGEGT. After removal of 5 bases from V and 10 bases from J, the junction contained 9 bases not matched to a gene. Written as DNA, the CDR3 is TGTGCCAGCAGTACAGGGACTAGCGGCCATCAGGAGCTGTTTTTT. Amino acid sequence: CASSTGTSGHQELFF.

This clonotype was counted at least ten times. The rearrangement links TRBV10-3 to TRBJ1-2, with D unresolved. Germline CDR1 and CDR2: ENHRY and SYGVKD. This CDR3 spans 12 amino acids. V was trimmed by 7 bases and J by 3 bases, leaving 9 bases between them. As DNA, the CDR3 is TGTGCCATCAACAGCATCTACTATGGCTACACCTTC. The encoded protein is CAINSIYYGYTF.

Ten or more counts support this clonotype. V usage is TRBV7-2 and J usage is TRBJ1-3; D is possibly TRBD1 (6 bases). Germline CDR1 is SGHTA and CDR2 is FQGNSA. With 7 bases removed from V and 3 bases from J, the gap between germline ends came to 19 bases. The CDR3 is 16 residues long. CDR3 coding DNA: TGTGCCAGCAATAAGGGCCTGGGGGGCTATGGAAACACCATATATTTT. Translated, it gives CASNKGLGGYGNTIYF.

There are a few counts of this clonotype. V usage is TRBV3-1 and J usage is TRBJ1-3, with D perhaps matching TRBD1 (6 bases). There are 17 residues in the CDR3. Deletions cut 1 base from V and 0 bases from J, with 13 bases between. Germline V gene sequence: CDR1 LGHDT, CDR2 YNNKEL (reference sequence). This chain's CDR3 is CASSQVGRDISGNTIYF. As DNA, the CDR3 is TGTGCCAGCAGCCAAGTGGGGCGGGACATCTCTGGAAACACCATATATTTT.

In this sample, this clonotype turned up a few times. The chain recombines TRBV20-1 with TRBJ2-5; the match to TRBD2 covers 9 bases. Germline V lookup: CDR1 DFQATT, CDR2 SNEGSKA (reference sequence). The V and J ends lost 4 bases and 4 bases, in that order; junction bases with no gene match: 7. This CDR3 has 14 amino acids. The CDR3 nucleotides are TGCAGTGCTAAAATAGCGGGAGTAGGAGAGACCCAGTACTTC. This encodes CSAKIAGVGETQYF.

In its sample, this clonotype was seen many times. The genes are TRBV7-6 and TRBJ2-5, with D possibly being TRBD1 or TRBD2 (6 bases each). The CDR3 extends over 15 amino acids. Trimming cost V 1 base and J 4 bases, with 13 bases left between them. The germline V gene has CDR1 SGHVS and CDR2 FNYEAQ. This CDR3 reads CASSLEGGERETQYF. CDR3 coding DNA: TGTGCCAGCAGCTTAGAGGGGGGTGAGAGAGAGACCCAGTACTTC.

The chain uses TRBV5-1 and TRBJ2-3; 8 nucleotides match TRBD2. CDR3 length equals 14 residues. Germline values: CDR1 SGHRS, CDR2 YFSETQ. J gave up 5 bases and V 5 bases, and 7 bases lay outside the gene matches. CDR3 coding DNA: TGCGCCAGCAGGCCGGGACTAGGTGAAGATACGCAGTATTTT. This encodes CASRPGLGEDTQYF.